Each of the 30 T cell receptor beta chains below was sequenced from the same sample in a study of identical twins. Using its own MiXCR run on the 5' RACE reads, TCRdb lists one record per CDR3 protein. Here the sample spans about 470,000 distinct CDR3 sequences, roughly 26% being singletons. The same data also went into a second study, on T cells expressing NK-cell markers.

The sample consisted of CD4+ T cells sorted from blood. The source of these receptors is a woman aged 18-35 years in good health.

This clonotype was seen only a few times. The chain joins TRBV5-1 to TRBJ1-2; no clear D. V lost 0 bases and J lost 7, with 10 bases in between. This CDR3 is 13 amino acids long. Germline assignment: CDR1 SGHRS and CDR2 YFSETQ. The CDR3 DNA reads as TGCGCCAGCAGCTTGGTGGAGGACCGTGGCTACACCTTC. It specifies CASSLVEDRGYTF.

The chain is built from TRBV5-1 and TRBJ1-1, with unresolved D. The V gene's germline CDR1 is SGHRS and CDR2 YFSETQ. V was shortened by 4 bases and J by 0 bases, with 7 bases between the two germline ends. This CDR3 has 13 residues. As DNA, the CDR3 is TGCGCCAGCAGCCCGGTTCTGAACACTGAAGCTTTCTTT. Translating gives CASSPVLNTEAFF.

This clonotype was seen only once. The chain uses TRBV12-3 or TRBV12-4 and TRBJ1-2, with 10 bases aligning to TRBD1. J was trimmed by 7 bases and V by 4 bases; bases with no gene match: 3. The CDR3 consists of 13 residues. CDR3 DNA: TGTGCCAGCAGTTCGTGGGACAGGGGTGGCTACACCTTC. Its translation is CASSSWDRGGYTF.

CDR3 DNA sequence: TGCAGTGCGCCCAGGGGTCAGGGAGGCTACACCTTC. It yields the protein CSAPRGQGGYTF. V is TRBV20-1 and J is TRBJ1-2; tentative D call: TRBD1 (6 bases). Germline V gene sequence: CDR1 DFQATT, CDR2 SNEGSKA (reference sequence). Trimming removed 6 bases at V and 8 bases at J, with 16 bases between. This CDR3 is built from 12 residues.

This clonotype was observed a few times. The genes are TRBV7-3 and TRBJ2-3; D possibly corresponds to TRBD2 (5 bases). The V end was cut by 3 bases, the J end by 0 bases, with 19 bases between. The CDR3 loop spans 18 amino acids. CDR1 and CDR2 from the germline V gene are SGHTA and FQGTGA. CDR3 region: CASSLSTADWSSTDTQYF. CDR3 nucleotides: TGTGCCAGCAGCTTGTCCACCGCGGACTGGTCTAGCACAGATACGCAGTATTTT.

This rearrangement joins TRBV12-3 or TRBV12-4 to TRBJ2-7; D possibly corresponds to TRBD2 (6 bases). V was shortened by 6 bases and J by 6 bases, with 18 bases between the two germline ends. The CDR3 covers 14 residues. The chain's CDR3 is CASRVTLRDSEQYF. The CDR3 DNA reads as TGTGCCAGCAGAGTGACACTTAGGGACTCCGAGCAGTACTTC.

The V and J genes are TRBV12-3 or TRBV12-4 and TRBJ2-3; D not certain. The CDR3 contains 12 residues. V gave up 6 bases and J gave up 3 bases, with 7 bases separating them. This CDR3 is CASRTLTDTQYF. As DNA, the CDR3 is TGTGCCAGCAGAACCTTGACAGATACGCAGTATTTT.

The genes are TRBV3-1 and TRBJ2-2; TRBD2 agrees at 8 bases. The CDR3 is 17 residues long. The ends lost 3 bases at V and 0 bases at J; junction bases unmatched: 6. Per the germline V gene, CDR1 is LGHDT and CDR2 is YNNKEL (reference sequence). The CDR3 sequence: CASSHDLGLANTGELFF. The DNA for the CDR3 is TGTGCCAGCAGCCACGACCTGGGACTAGCGAACACCGGGGAGCTGTTTTTT.

The chain links TRBV6-4 to TRBJ2-5; TRBD2 agrees at 14 bases. The CDR3 extends over 20 amino acids. In germline, CDR1 is MRHNA, CDR2 SNTAGT. Losses at the gene ends were 0 bases for V and 5 bases for J; bases not matched to a gene: 14. CDR3 in amino acids: CASSDSASETSGGGGETQYF. The CDR3 DNA sequence: TGTGCCAGCAGTGACTCGGCGTCCGAGACTAGCGGGGGGGGGGGTGAGACCCAGTACTTC.

The V and J genes are TRBV6-1 and TRBJ2-3; 9 nucleotides line up with TRBD2. The germline V gene encodes CDR1 MNHNS and CDR2 SASEGT. Trimming at V came to 3 bases and at J to 5 bases, leaving 6 bases not matched to a gene. This CDR3 region has 15 residues. CDR3 sequence: CASSDLAGPRDTQYF. CDR3 DNA: TGTGCCAGCAGTGATCTAGCGGGGCCCCGAGATACGCAGTATTTT.

The chain has TRBV20-1 and TRBJ2-3; D might be TRBD2 (5 bases). CDR3 length equals 15 residues. V lost 3 bases, J lost 6 bases, and 19 bases lay in between. Per the germline V gene, CDR1 is DFQATT and CDR2 is SNEGSKA (reference sequence). The CDR3 is CSASDPSGVFDTQYF. DNA for the CDR3: TGCAGTGCTAGCGACCCGTCCGGGGTATTTGATACGCAGTATTTT.

This clonotype turned up a few times. V gene TRBV7-9 combines with J gene TRBJ1-2; TRBD1 matches at 8 bases. The germline V gene has CDR1 SEHNR and CDR2 FQNEAQ (reference sequence). This CDR3 spans 17 amino acids. V lost 4 bases and J lost 5; bases outside the gene matches: 15. The CDR3 is CASSSTRQGKGTYGYTF. The DNA for the CDR3 is TGTGCCAGCAGCTCGACTAGACAGGGGAAAGGAACGTATGGCTACACCTTC.

This chain connects TRBV12-3 or TRBV12-4 to TRBJ1-5; TRBD1 matches 7 bases. J was trimmed by 6 bases and V by 2 bases; bases with no gene match: 7. This CDR3 spans 15 amino acids. The CDR3 DNA sequence: TGTGCCAGCAGTTTATATCTGACAGGGCTTCAGCCCCAGCATTTT. Amino acids: CASSLYLTGLQPQHF.

This clonotype occurred many times. The chain couples TRBV29-1 to TRBJ2-7; TRBD2 agrees at 7 bases. V shed 7 bases, J shed 5 bases, and the junction held 5 bases outside the gene matches. The CDR3 runs to 11 residues. Per germline, CDR1 SQVTM and CDR2 ANQGSEA. CDR3 sequence (DNA): TGCAGCGCCGGACTAGTCCACGAGCAGTACTTC. As protein: CSAGLVHEQYF.

Here the CDR3 reads CSAEGRYTYEQYF. CDR3 in DNA: TGCAGTGCGGAAGGACGGTATACCTACGAGCAGTACTTC. V and J are TRBV20-1 and TRBJ2-7; no firm D call. Germline V gene data show CDR1 as DFQATT and CDR2 as SNEGSKA (reference sequence). The CDR3 covers 13 residues. Trimming pared 6 bases from V and 2 bases from J, leaving 14 bases between.

This clonotype occurred a few times. The rearrangement uses TRBV3-1 and TRBJ2-7; 8 bases align to TRBD2. Germline trimming cut 4 bases from V and 3 bases from J; bases unmatched to any gene: 2. From germline, CDR1 is LGHDT and CDR2 YNNKEL (reference sequence). The CDR3 sequence is 13 residues long. The CDR3 region is CASSRGLGYEQYF. DNA of the CDR3: TGTGCCAGCAGCCGGGGACTAGGCTACGAGCAGTACTTC.

The gene calls are TRBV12-3 or TRBV12-4 and TRBJ2-3; no clear D. The CDR3 sequence is 13 residues long. V lost 3 bases to trimming and J lost 2 bases, with 6 bases between them. The CDR3: CASSFIHTDTQYF. The DNA for the CDR3 is TGTGCCAGCAGTTTTATACACACAGATACGCAGTATTTT.

The chain uses TRBV6-1 and TRBJ2-7; either TRBD1 or TRBD2 may fit D (5 bases each). Germline V gene sequence: CDR1 MNHNS, CDR2 SASEGT. The CDR3 runs 14 residues. V lost 6 bases and J lost 3, with 15 bases in between. DNA of the CDR3: TGTGCCAGCAGCCGTGACCTTGGGGGCTACGAGCAGTACTTC. It is translated as CASSRDLGGYEQYF.

This rearrangement joins TRBV3-1 to TRBJ2-1; unclear D gene. Germline V gene sequence: CDR1 LGHDT, CDR2 YNNKEL (reference sequence). CDR3 length: 12 residues. V was cut by 4 bases and J by 6 bases, with 7 bases left in between. Here the CDR3 DNA reads TGTGCCAGCAGCCGAGGCGGCAATGAGCAGTTCTTC. Translating it yields CASSRGGNEQFF.

This rearrangement joins TRBV27 to TRBJ1-1; D is ambiguous. The CDR3 has 13 amino acids. V was clipped by 7 bases and J by 5 bases, with 14 bases between them. The germline V gene encodes CDR1 MNHEY and CDR2 SMNVEV (reference sequence). This chain's CDR3 is CASIGLGKTEAFF. CDR3 coding DNA: TGTGCCAGCATAGGGTTAGGGAAAACTGAAGCTTTCTTT.

This clonotype has at least ten counts. The chain employs TRBV5-1 and TRBJ2-1; 10 bases line up with TRBD2. The CDR3 has 15 residues. The germline V gene encodes CDR1 SGHRS and CDR2 YFSETQ. V shed 0 bases, J shed 16 bases, and the junction held 13 bases outside the gene matches. The CDR3 bases are TGCGCCAGCAGCTTGGATCCCGCTAGCGGGGGAAATTATTTCTTC. This gives the protein CASSLDPASGGNYFF.

This clonotype was seen many times. The J gene is TRBJ2-1, the V gene TRBV20-1; 8 bases fit TRBD2. Germline CDR1 and CDR2: DFQATT and SNEGSKA (reference sequence). Trimming took 3 bases from V and 7 from J; bases not matched to a gene: 2. This CDR3 has 12 amino acids. The CDR3 reads CSASGRANEQFF. The CDR3, as DNA: TGCAGTGCTAGCGGGAGGGCGAATGAGCAGTTCTTC.

The V call is TRBV20-1, the J call TRBJ2-5; maybe TRBD2 (7 bases). Germline CDR1 and CDR2: DFQATT and SNEGSKA (reference sequence). The CDR3 totals 13 residues. The V end lost 6 bases, the J end lost 1 base, and 12 bases lay between the germline ends. This chain's CDR3 is CSARGPTQETQYF. Here the CDR3 DNA reads TGCAGTGCGCGGGGGCCAACCCAAGAGACCCAGTACTTC.

The genes are TRBV18 and TRBJ2-7; 8 nucleotides align to TRBD2. CDR1 KGHSH and CDR2 LQKENI come from the germline V gene. The ends lost 2 bases at V and 3 bases at J; junction bases unmatched: 3. This CDR3 contains 14 residues. CDR3 in DNA: TGTGCCAGCTCACCAAGCAGCGGGGGCTACGAGCAGTACTTC. As protein: CASSPSSGGYEQYF. Combining the CDR3 with reference TRBV18 and TRBJ2-7 gives the whole variable domain NAGVMQNPRHLVRRRGQEARLRCSPMKGHSHVYWYRQLPEEGLKFMVYLQKENIIDESGMPKERFSAEFPKEGPSILRIQQVVRGDSAAYFCASSPSSGGYEQYFGPGTRLTVT.

V and J are TRBV6-1 and TRBJ2-4; tentatively, D is TRBD1 or TRBD2 (5 bases each). The CDR3 contains 15 residues. The germline V gene has CDR1 MNHNS and CDR2 SASEGT. The V end was cut by 3 bases, the J end by 5 bases, with 14 bases between. CDR3 amino acids: CASSEAPGLQNIQYF. In nucleotides, the CDR3 is TGTGCCAGCAGTGAGGCCCCGGGGCTCCAAAACATTCAGTACTTC.

The chain has TRBV10-1 and TRBJ2-7, with 9 bases identical to TRBD2. V lost 2 bases and J lost 6; bases outside the gene matches: 5. CDR3 length equals 14 residues. Germline loops: CDR1 WNHNN, CDR2 SYGVQD (reference sequence). The CDR3 sequence is CASSEVPAGGEQYF. The CDR3 region has the DNA TGCGCCAGCAGTGAGGTCCCAGCGGGAGGCGAGCAGTACTTC.

Only one count was recorded for this clonotype. The rearrangement links TRBV6-1 to TRBJ2-2; tentative D call: TRBD1 (5 bases). The germline V gene encodes CDR1 MNHNS and CDR2 SASEGT. This CDR3 region has 13 residues. The V end lost 6 bases, the J end lost 8 bases, and 13 bases lay between the germline ends. This chain's CDR3 is CASRTGLGGELFF. The CDR3 DNA is TGTGCCAGCAGAACAGGTTTAGGAGGGGAGCTGTTTTTT.

This clonotype was seen more than once but under ten times. The genes are TRBV6-1 and TRBJ2-3; D perhaps matches TRBD1 (5 bases). The V end was cut by 6 bases, the J end by 5 bases, with 15 bases between. The CDR3 contains 14 residues. CDR1 is MNHNS, CDR2 SASEGT, per germline. In nucleotides, the CDR3 is TGTGCCAGCAGAGACCGACGAGGACAAGATACGCAGTATTTT. Encoded protein: CASRDRRGQDTQYF.

The V and J genes are TRBV6-1 and TRBJ2-5, with TRBD1 matching over 8 bases. This CDR3 contains 15 residues. J lost 2 bases, V lost 6 bases, and 8 bases had no gene match. CDR1 and CDR2 from the germline V gene are MNHNS and SASEGT. The CDR3 coding sequence is TGTGCCAGCAGAACCCTCGGACAGGGTCAAGAGACCCAGTACTTC. It specifies CASRTLGQGQETQYF.

This chain links TRBV7-9 with TRBJ2-1, with no clear D. Germline loops: CDR1 SEHNR, CDR2 FQNEAQ (reference sequence). With 1 base removed from V and 2 bases from J, the gap between germline ends came to 9 bases. This CDR3 is 15 amino acids long. The CDR3 coding sequence is TGTGCCAGCAGCTTAGGGCAGACCACCTACAATGAGCAGTTCTTC. Its translation: CASSLGQTTYNEQFF.